The sequence of this TCR beta chain was determined in a study of blood T cell repertoires in COVID-19. There are 18 residues in the CDR3. Germline values: CDR1 LNHDA, CDR2 SQIVND (reference sequence). J lost 1 base, V lost 5 bases, and 9 bases had no gene match. Libraries were prepared by immunoSEQ multiplex PCR; TCRdb keeps only in-frame clonotypes and omits some of them. The profile covers more than 120,000 clones, with approximately 90% appearing a single time and under 2% taken by the ten largest. This receptor was obtained from a human donor in a cohort sampled during active COVID-19. V and J are TRBV19 and TRBJ2-6; 9 nucleotides match TRBD1. Sequencing was performed on peripheral blood. The CDR3 region is CASSSHRGQLSGANVLTF. The CDR3, as DNA: TGTGCCAGTAGTTCGCACAGGGGGCAACTATCTGGGGCCAACGTCCTGACTTTC.